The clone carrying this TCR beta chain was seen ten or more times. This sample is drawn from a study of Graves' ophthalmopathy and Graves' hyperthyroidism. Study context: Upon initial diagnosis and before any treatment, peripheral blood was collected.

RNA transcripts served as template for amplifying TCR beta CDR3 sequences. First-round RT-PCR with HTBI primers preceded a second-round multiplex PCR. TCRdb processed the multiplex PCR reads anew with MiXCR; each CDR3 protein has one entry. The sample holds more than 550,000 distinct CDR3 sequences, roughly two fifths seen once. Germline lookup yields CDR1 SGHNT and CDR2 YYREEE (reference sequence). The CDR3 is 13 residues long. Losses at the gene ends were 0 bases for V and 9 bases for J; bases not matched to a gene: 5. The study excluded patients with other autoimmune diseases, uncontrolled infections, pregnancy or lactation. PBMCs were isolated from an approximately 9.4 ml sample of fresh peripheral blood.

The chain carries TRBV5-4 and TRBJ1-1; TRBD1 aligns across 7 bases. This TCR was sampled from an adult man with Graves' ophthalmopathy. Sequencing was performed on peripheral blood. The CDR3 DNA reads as TGTGCCAGCAGCTTGGCAGGGAGGGGGCAAGCTTTCTTT. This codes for CASSLAGRGQAFF.